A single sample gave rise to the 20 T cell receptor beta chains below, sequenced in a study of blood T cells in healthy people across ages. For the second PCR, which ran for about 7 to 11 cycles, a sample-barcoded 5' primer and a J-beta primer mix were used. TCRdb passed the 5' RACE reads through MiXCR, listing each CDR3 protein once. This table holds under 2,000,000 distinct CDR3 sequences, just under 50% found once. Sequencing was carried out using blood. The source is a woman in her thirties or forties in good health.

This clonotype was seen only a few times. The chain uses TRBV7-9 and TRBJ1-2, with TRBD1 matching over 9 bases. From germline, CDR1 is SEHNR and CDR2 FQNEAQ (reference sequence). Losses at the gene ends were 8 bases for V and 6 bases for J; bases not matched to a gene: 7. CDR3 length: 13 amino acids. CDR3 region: CASVRDRDDGYTF. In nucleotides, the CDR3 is TGTGCCAGCGTCCGGGACAGGGATGATGGCTACACCTTC.

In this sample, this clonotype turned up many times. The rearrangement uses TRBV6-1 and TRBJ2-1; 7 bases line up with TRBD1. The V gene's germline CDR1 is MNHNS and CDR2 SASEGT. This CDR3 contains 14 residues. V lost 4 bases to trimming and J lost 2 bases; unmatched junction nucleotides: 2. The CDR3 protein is CASSGQGAYNEQFF. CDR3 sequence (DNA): TGTGCCAGCAGTGGGCAGGGGGCCTACAATGAGCAGTTCTTC.

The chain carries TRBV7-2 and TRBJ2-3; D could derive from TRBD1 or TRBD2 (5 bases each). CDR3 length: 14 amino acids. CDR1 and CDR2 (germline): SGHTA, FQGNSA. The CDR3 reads CAIRGAFPSDTQYF. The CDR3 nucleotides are TGTGCGATAAGGGGAGCCTTTCCCTCCGATACGCAGTATTTT.

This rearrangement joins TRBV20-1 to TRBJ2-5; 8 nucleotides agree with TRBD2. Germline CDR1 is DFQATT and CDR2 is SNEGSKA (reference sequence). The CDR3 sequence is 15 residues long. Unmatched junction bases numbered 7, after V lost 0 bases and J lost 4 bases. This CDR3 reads CSARDLRGAGETQYF. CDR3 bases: TGCAGTGCTAGAGATCTGCGGGGGGCGGGAGAGACCCAGTACTTC.

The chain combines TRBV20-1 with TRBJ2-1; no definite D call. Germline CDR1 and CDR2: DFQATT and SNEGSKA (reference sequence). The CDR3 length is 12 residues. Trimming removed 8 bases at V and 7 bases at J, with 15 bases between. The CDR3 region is CSPAKKWNEQFF. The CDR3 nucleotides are TGCAGTCCAGCGAAAAAGTGGAATGAGCAGTTCTTC.

CDR3 sequence (DNA): TGCAGTGCTAGTCCCGGGGCCCCGCAAGAGACCCAGTACTTC. It is translated as CSASPGAPQETQYF. This rearrangement joins TRBV20-1 to TRBJ2-5; D might be TRBD1 or TRBD2, each matching 5 bases. V lost 3 bases and J 2 bases, leaving 13 bases between the germline ends. This CDR3 is built from 14 residues. Germline values: CDR1 DFQATT, CDR2 SNEGSKA (reference sequence).

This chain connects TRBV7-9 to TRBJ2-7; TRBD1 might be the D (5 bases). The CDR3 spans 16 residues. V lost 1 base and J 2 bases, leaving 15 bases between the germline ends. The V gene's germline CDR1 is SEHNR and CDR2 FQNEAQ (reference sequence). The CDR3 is CASSLGGRGEPYEQYF. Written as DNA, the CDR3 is TGTGCCAGCAGCTTAGGGGGTAGGGGCGAACCCTACGAGCAGTACTTC.

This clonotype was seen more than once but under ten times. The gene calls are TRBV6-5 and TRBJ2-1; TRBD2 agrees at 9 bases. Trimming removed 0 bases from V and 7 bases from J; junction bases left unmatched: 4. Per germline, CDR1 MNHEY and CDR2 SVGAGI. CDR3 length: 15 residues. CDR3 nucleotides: TGTGCCAGCAGTTACTCGCGGGGGGGCCGAAATGAGCAGTTCTTC. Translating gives CASSYSRGGRNEQFF.

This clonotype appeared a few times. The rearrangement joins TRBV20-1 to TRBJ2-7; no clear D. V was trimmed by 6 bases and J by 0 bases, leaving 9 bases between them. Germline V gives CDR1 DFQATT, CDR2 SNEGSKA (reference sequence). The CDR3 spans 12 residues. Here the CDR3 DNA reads TGCAGTGCGCTATCACGCTCCTACGAGCAGTACTTC. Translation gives CSALSRSYEQYF.

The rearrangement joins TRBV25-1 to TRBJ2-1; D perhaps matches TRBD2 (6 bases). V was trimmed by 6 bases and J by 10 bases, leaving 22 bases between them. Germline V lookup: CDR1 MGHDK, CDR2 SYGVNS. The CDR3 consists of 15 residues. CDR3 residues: CASRRAGGTSYEQFF. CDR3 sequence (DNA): TGTGCCAGCAGAAGGGCCGGGGGAACCTCCTACGAGCAGTTCTTC.

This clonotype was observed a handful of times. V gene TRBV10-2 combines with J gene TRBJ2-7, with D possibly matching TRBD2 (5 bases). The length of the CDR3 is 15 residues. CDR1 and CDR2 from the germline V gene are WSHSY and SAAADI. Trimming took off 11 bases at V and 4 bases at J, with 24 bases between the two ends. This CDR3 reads CASSPRVAKVYEQYF. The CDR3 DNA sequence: TGCGCCTCCAGTCCGAGGGTAGCGAAGGTTTACGAGCAGTACTTC.

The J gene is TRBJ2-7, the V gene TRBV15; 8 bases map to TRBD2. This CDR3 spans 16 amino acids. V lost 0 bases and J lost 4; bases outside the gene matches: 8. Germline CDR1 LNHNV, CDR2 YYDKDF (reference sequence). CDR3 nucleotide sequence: TGTGCCACCAGCAGAGATTCCCGGGGGGGCATATACGAGCAGTACTTC. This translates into CATSRDSRGGIYEQYF.

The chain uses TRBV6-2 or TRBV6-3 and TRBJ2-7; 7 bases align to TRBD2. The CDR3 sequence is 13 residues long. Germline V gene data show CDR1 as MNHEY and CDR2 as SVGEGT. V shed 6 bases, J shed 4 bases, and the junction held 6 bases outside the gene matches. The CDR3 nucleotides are TGTGCCAGCAGACAGACCGGGAGGTACGAGCAGTACTTC. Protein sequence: CASRQTGRYEQYF.

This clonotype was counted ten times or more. DNA of the CDR3: TGTGCCAGCAGCTCAAGACAGGGGGAAGTAGATACGCAGTATTTT. It encodes CASSSRQGEVDTQYF. The chain combines TRBV7-2 with TRBJ2-3; 9 nucleotides line up with TRBD1. Germline V gene data show CDR1 as SGHTA and CDR2 as FQGNSA. V lost 4 bases and J lost 5; bases outside the gene matches: 7. The CDR3 loop spans 15 amino acids.

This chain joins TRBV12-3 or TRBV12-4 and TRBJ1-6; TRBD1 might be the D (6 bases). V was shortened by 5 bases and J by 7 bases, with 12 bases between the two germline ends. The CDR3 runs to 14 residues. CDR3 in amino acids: CASSPGTQNSPLHF. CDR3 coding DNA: TGTGCCAGCAGTCCCGGGACACAAAATTCACCCCTCCACTTT.

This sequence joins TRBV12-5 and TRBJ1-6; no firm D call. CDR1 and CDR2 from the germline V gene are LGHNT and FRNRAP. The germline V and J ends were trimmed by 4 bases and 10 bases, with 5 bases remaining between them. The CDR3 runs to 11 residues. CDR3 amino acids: CASGSGSPLHF. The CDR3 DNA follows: TGTGCTAGTGGTTCAGGATCACCCCTCCACTTT.

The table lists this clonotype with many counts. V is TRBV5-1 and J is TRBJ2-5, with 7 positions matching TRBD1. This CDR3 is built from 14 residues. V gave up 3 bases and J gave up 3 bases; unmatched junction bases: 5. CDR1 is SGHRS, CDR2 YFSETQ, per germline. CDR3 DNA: TGCGCCAGCAGCTCCGGGACAGCTGAAGAGACCCAGTACTTC. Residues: CASSSGTAEETQYF.

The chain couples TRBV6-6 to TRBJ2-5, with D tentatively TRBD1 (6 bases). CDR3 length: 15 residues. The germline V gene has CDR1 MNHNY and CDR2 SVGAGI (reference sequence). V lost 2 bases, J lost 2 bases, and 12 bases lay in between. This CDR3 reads CASSYGQGMQETQYF. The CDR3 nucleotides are TGTGCCAGCAGTTACGGCCAGGGGATGCAAGAGACCCAGTACTTC.

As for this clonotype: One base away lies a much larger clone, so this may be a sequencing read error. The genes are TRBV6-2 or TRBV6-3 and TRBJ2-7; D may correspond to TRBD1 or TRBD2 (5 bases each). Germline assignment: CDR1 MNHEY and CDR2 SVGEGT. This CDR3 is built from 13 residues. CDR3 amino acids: CASSRDGTYEQCF. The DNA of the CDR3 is TGTGCCAGCAGTCGGGACGGAACCTACGAGCAGTGCTTC.

CDR3 in amino acids: CAISDRLAASYNEQFF. The CDR3 DNA reads TGTGCCATCAGCGATCGACTAGCTGCCTCCTACAATGAGCAGTTCTTC. V is TRBV10-3 and J is TRBJ2-1, with TRBD2 identical over 7 bases. CDR1 and CDR2 from the germline V gene are ENHRY and SYGVKD. V shed 6 bases and J 0 bases; nucleotides not matched to a gene: 8. The CDR3 extends over 16 amino acids.